A selection of T cell receptor beta chains follows, all from one sample in a study of cytomegalovirus exposure and HLA in healthy donors. Profiled with immunoSEQ multiplex PCR; TCRdb holds only in-frame clones, not every one. Among around 140,000 clones listed, about 61% were seen once. The source material was PBMCs. These receptors came from a male donor in good health and CMV-seronegative. Both conserved end residues are part of each CDR3. A D gene is named only where the DNA matches it firmly. Size tells how often a clone was seen (once, few, many) or the class of an expanded clone, and some rows leave it out.

clone_size: NA; v_call: TRBV29-1; d_call: TRBD1; j_call: TRBJ2-5; cdr3_aa: CSVATGPGGDETQYF; cdr3_nt: TGCAGCGTTGCTACCGGGCCAGGGGGCGACGAGACCCAGTACTTC
clone_size: NA; v_call: TRBV4-1; d_call: TRBD1; j_call: TRBJ2-7; cdr3_aa: CASSQGQGDYEQYF; cdr3_nt: TGTGCCAGCAGCCAAGGACAGGGGGACTACGAGCAGTACTTC
clone_size: few; v_call: TRBV4-1; d_call: TRBD2; j_call: TRBJ2-7; cdr3_aa: CASSQDLASGGAYEQYF; cdr3_nt: TGCGCCAGCAGCCAAGATCTGGCTAGCGGGGGGGCCTACGAGCAGTACTTC
clone_size: NA; v_call: TRBV6-4; d_call: NA; j_call: TRBJ2-2; cdr3_aa: CASSRGQSNTGELFF; cdr3_nt: TGTGCCAGCAGTAGAGGACAGTCGAACACCGGGGAGCTGTTTTTT
clone_size: NA; v_call: TRBV5-8; d_call: TRBD1; j_call: TRBJ1-2; cdr3_aa: CASRDDRGGYGYTF; cdr3_nt: TGTGCCAGCAGGGACGACAGGGGGGGCTATGGCTACACCTTC
clone_size: NA; v_call: TRBV2; d_call: TRBD2; j_call: TRBJ2-7; cdr3_aa: CASSAGSGGIEQYF; cdr3_nt: TGTGCCAGCAGTGCGGGTAGCGGGGGAATCGAGCAGTACTTC
clone_size: NA; v_call: TRBV2; d_call: TRBD1; j_call: TRBJ2-5; cdr3_aa: CASSRDRAYQETQYF; cdr3_nt: TGTGCCAGCAGTAGGGACAGGGCATACCAAGAGACCCAGTACTTC
clone_size: NA; v_call: TRBV15; d_call: TRBD2; j_call: TRBJ2-3; cdr3_aa: CATSRSSGVSDTQYF; cdr3_nt: TGTGCCACCAGCAGATCTAGCGGGGTATCAGATACGCAGTATTTT
clone_size: NA; v_call: TRBV9; d_call: TRBD1; j_call: TRBJ1-2; cdr3_aa: CASSVGTGPYGYTF; cdr3_nt: TGTGCCAGCAGCGTAGGGACAGGGCCCTATGGCTACACCTTC
clone_size: NA; v_call: TRBV7-9; d_call: TRBD1; j_call: TRBJ2-7; cdr3_aa: CASSLGTGLAYEQYF; cdr3_nt: TGTGCCAGCAGCTTAGGGACAGGGCTGGCCTACGAGCAGTACTTC
clone_size: NA; v_call: TRBV7-9; d_call: TRBD1; j_call: TRBJ2-7; cdr3_aa: CASSRQGGLTYEQYF; cdr3_nt: TGTGCCAGCAGCCGACAGGGGGGTTTGACCTACGAGCAGTACTTC
clone_size: NA; v_call: TRBV6-1; d_call: TRBD1; j_call: TRBJ2-1; cdr3_aa: CASSGRQGDSYNEQFF; cdr3_nt: TGTGCCAGCAGTGGGCGACAGGGGGATTCCTACAATGAGCAGTTCTTC
clone_size: NA; v_call: TRBV7-8; d_call: TRBD1; j_call: TRBJ1-1; cdr3_aa: CASSLERTGINEAFF; cdr3_nt: TGTGCCAGCAGCTTAGAACGGACAGGGATAAATGAAGCTTTCTTT
clone_size: NA; v_call: TRBV5-4; d_call: TRBD1; j_call: TRBJ2-7; cdr3_aa: CASSLIIGQGSYEQYF; cdr3_nt: TGTGCCAGCAGCTTAATCATAGGACAGGGTTCCTACGAGCAGTACTTC
clone_size: NA; v_call: TRBV18; d_call: TRBD1; j_call: TRBJ1-1; cdr3_aa: CASSPNRQGSRNTEAFF; cdr3_nt: TGTGCCAGCTCACCCAATCGACAGGGTTCTAGGAACACTGAAGCTTTCTTT
clone_size: NA; v_call: TRBV13; d_call: NA; j_call: TRBJ2-6; cdr3_aa: CASTKGRGSSGANVLTF; cdr3_nt: TGTGCCAGCACCAAAGGAAGAGGATCATCTGGGGCCAACGTCCTGACTTTC
clone_size: few; v_call: TRBV18; d_call: NA; j_call: TRBJ2-1; cdr3_aa: CASSALRDNEQFF; cdr3_nt: TGTGCCAGCTCAGCGCTCCGGGACAATGAGCAGTTCTTC
clone_size: NA; v_call: TRBV7-6; d_call: TRBD2; j_call: TRBJ2-5; cdr3_aa: CASSPSGTRQETQYF; cdr3_nt: TGTGCCAGCAGCCCTAGCGGGACGCGTCAAGAGACCCAGTACTTC
clone_size: NA; v_call: TRBV4-1; d_call: NA; j_call: TRBJ1-1; cdr3_aa: CASSHRRDTEAFF; cdr3_nt: TGCGCCAGCAGCCACCGTCGGGATACTGAAGCTTTCTTT
clone_size: NA; v_call: TRBV30; d_call: NA; j_call: TRBJ2-7; cdr3_aa: CAWSVRDLSYEQYF; cdr3_nt: TGTGCCTGGAGTGTACGAGATCTCTCCTACGAGCAGTACTTC
clone_size: few; v_call: TRBV6-6; d_call: TRBD1; j_call: TRBJ1-5; cdr3_aa: CASSYEGQGAEPQHF; cdr3_nt: TGTGCCAGCAGTTACGAGGGACAGGGTGCGGAGCCCCAGCATTTT
clone_size: NA; v_call: TRBV5-8; d_call: NA; j_call: TRBJ2-6; cdr3_aa: CASLGLSGANVLTF; cdr3_nt: TGTGCCAGCTTGGGGCTCTCTGGGGCCAACGTCCTGACTTTC
clone_size: NA; v_call: TRBV5-6; d_call: NA; j_call: TRBJ1-5; cdr3_aa: CASSLGPTGNQPQHF; cdr3_nt: TGTGCCAGCAGCCTAGGCCCGACGGGCAATCAGCCCCAGCATTTT
clone_size: few; v_call: TRBV7-9; d_call: TRBD1; j_call: TRBJ1-2; cdr3_aa: CASSSQGAPVYGYTF; cdr3_nt: TGTGCCAGCAGCTCTCAGGGGGCGCCGGTCTATGGCTACACCTTC
clone_size: NA; v_call: TRBV18; d_call: NA; j_call: TRBJ2-7; cdr3_aa: CASSASGSNSYEQYF; cdr3_nt: TGTGCCAGCTCAGCGTCGGGGTCCAACTCCTACGAGCAGTACTTC
clone_size: NA; v_call: TRBV7-7; d_call: NA; j_call: TRBJ2-5; cdr3_aa: CASSLAGAGQETQYF; cdr3_nt: TGTGCTAGCAGCTTAGCAGGGGCCGGACAAGAGACCCAGTACTTC
clone_size: NA; v_call: TRBV6-6; d_call: NA; j_call: TRBJ2-6; cdr3_aa: CASSYTQGFGANVLTF; cdr3_nt: TGTGCCAGCAGTTACACACAGGGTTTCGGGGCCAACGTCCTGACTTTC
clone_size: NA; v_call: TRBV9; d_call: NA; j_call: TRBJ2-5; cdr3_aa: CASSVPGETQYF; cdr3_nt: TGTGCCAGCAGCGTACCGGGGGAGACCCAGTACTTC
clone_size: few; v_call: TRBV18; d_call: NA; j_call: TRBJ2-2; cdr3_aa: CASSAPLPTYTGELFF; cdr3_nt: TGTGCCAGCTCAGCCCCCCTTCCGACTTACACCGGGGAGCTGTTTTTT
clone_size: NA; v_call: TRBV5-4; d_call: NA; j_call: TRBJ1-2; cdr3_aa: CASSWGGGNSYGYTF; cdr3_nt: TGTGCCAGCAGCTGGGGAGGTGGAAACAGCTATGGCTACACCTTC
clone_size: NA; v_call: TRBV9; d_call: NA; j_call: TRBJ2-1; cdr3_aa: CASSYRLNYNEQFF; cdr3_nt: TGTGCCAGCAGCTACCGACTAAACTACAATGAGCAGTTCTTC
clone_size: once; v_call: TRBV7-2; d_call: NA; j_call: TRBJ1-2; cdr3_aa: CASSWAGELGAGYTF; cdr3_nt: TGTGCCAGCAGCTGGGCCGGAGAGCTTGGGGCTGGCTACACCTTC
clone_size: NA; v_call: TRBV7-8; d_call: NA; j_call: TRBJ2-5; cdr3_aa: CASSLGGQPMATQYF; cdr3_nt: TGTGCCAGCAGCTTAGGGGGGCAACCGATGGCGACCCAGTACTTC
clone_size: NA; v_call: TRBV7-8; d_call: TRBD1; j_call: TRBJ2-5; cdr3_aa: CASTMTGYQETQYF; cdr3_nt: TGTGCCAGCACCATGACAGGGTACCAAGAGACCCAGTACTTC
clone_size: NA; v_call: TRBV5-4; d_call: TRBD1; j_call: TRBJ1-2; cdr3_aa: CASSSPRTGFWGYTF; cdr3_nt: TGTGCCAGCAGCTCGCCACGGACAGGGTTTTGGGGCTACACCTTC
clone_size: few; v_call: TRBV15; d_call: NA; j_call: TRBJ2-7; cdr3_aa: CATSDRETPYEQYF; cdr3_nt: TGTGCCACCAGCGATCGGGAGACACCCTACGAGCAGTACTTC
clone_size: NA; v_call: TRBV7-9; d_call: NA; j_call: TRBJ1-2; cdr3_aa: CASSPEGSGYTF; cdr3_nt: TGTGCCAGCAGCCCGGAGGGAAGTGGCTACACCTTC
clone_size: NA; v_call: TRBV10-1; d_call: TRBD1; j_call: TRBJ2-7; cdr3_aa: CASSPGQAFGEQYF; cdr3_nt: TGCGCCAGCAGTCCGGGACAGGCCTTCGGCGAGCAGTACTTC
clone_size: NA; v_call: TRBV18; d_call: NA; j_call: TRBJ1-6; cdr3_aa: CASSPTTGHNSPLHF; cdr3_nt: TGTGCCAGCTCACCAACGACAGGACATAATTCACCCCTCCACTTT
clone_size: NA; v_call: TRBV6-4; d_call: TRBD1; j_call: TRBJ1-5; cdr3_aa: CASRRLPSGQVGQPQHF; cdr3_nt: TGTGCCAGCAGGCGACTACCCTCGGGACAGGTTGGTCAGCCCCAGCATTTT
clone_size: NA; v_call: TRBV21-1; d_call: NA; j_call: TRBJ1-5; cdr3_aa: CASSTVLPQHF; cdr3_nt: TGTGCCAGCAGCACTGTTTTACCCCAGCATTTT
clone_size: NA; v_call: TRBV7-7; d_call: TRBD1; j_call: TRBJ2-2; cdr3_aa: CASSYGTDGAGELFF; cdr3_nt: TGTGCCAGCAGTTACGGGACAGATGGAGCCGGGGAGCTGTTTTTT
clone_size: NA; v_call: TRBV6-1; d_call: NA; j_call: TRBJ2-3; cdr3_aa: CASSEAHLGGAFTDTQYF; cdr3_nt: TGTGCCAGCAGTGAAGCCCATCTGGGGGGGGCCTTCACAGATACGCAGTATTTT
clone_size: few; v_call: TRBV30; d_call: NA; j_call: TRBJ1-1; cdr3_aa: CAWTRDSNTEAFF; cdr3_nt: TGTGCCTGGACCAGGGATTCCAACACTGAAGCTTTCTTT
clone_size: NA; v_call: TRBV19; d_call: NA; j_call: TRBJ2-7; cdr3_aa: CASSAGAYEQYF; cdr3_nt: TGTGCCAGTAGTGCCGGGGCCTACGAGCAGTACTTC
clone_size: few; v_call: TRBV7-9; d_call: NA; j_call: TRBJ1-1; cdr3_aa: CASSLVRTDEAFF; cdr3_nt: TGTGCCAGCAGCTTAGTTAGGACTGATGAAGCTTTCTTT
clone_size: NA; v_call: TRBV10-3; d_call: TRBD1; j_call: TRBJ1-1; cdr3_aa: CAISGDSLTEAFF; cdr3_nt: TGTGCCATCAGTGGGGACAGCCTCACTGAAGCTTTCTTT